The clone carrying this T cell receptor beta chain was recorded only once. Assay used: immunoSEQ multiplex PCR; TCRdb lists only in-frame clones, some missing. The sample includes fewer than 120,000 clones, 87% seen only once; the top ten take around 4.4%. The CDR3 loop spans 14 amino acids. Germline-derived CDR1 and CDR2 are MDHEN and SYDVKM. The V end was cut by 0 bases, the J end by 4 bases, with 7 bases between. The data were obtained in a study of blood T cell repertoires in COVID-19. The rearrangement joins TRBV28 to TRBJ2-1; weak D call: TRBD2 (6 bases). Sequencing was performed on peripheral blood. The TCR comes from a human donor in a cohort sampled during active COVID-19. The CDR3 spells CASSLWEGYNEQFF. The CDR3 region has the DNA TGTGCCAGCAGTTTATGGGAGGGATACAATGAGCAGTTCTTC.